Listed below are T cell receptor beta chains from one sample, sequenced in a study of blood T cells in healthy people across ages. TCRdb processed the 5' RACE reads anew with MiXCR; each CDR3 protein has one entry. The repertoire holds hundreds of thousands of distinct CDR3 sequences, with about 42% as singletons. The specimen sequenced was blood. Receptors were obtained from a woman aged 55 to 70 in good health. The CDR3 runs from the conserved cysteine through the conserved F or W. D genes are given only for firm matches. Only some rows state a clone size, as once, few, many or a class for expanded clones.

v_gene	j_gene	d_gene	abundance	CDR3nt	CDR3aa
TRBV4-1	TRBJ2-1	NA	NA	TGCGCCAGCAGCCAAATCTCGGCAGCGCCCACCCTGAAAATCTACAATGAGCAGTTCTTC	CASSQISAAPTLKIYNEQFF
TRBV5-1	TRBJ2-5	NA	NA	TGCGCCAGCAGCGTGGGGCCAGAAGAGACCCAGTACTTC	CASSVGPEETQYF
TRBV9	TRBJ2-7	TRBD2	NA	TGTGCCAGCAGCGTAGTTGCTAGCGGGAGTCTCTACGAGCAGTACTTC	CASSVVASGSLYEQYF
TRBV6-2/TRBV6-3	TRBJ2-5	NA	NA	TGTGCCAGCAGTTACCCGGCCAGGGGAGGGGAGACCCAGTACTTC	CASSYPARGGETQYF
TRBV5-6	TRBJ2-1	NA	NA	TGTGCCAGCAGCGTGTCCCGGGGGCGGCTAGCGGAATACAATGAGCAGTTCTTC	CASSVSRGRLAEYNEQFF
TRBV6-2/TRBV6-3	TRBJ2-7	NA	NA	TGTGCCAGCAGTGACAGCGGACCCTACGAGCAGTACTTC	CASSDSGPYEQYF
TRBV18	TRBJ1-2	TRBD1	many	TGTGCCAGCTCCTTGGACAGGGCGGGCTACACCTTC	CASSLDRAGYTF
TRBV28	TRBJ2-5	TRBD1	NA	TGTGCCAGCAGTGGAGACAGGGGTGGCCTCCAAGAGACCCAGTACTTC	CASSGDRGGLQETQYF
TRBV12-3/TRBV12-4	TRBJ1-2	NA	few	TGTGCCAGCAGTGTGGAGGCTAACTATGGCTACACCTTC	CASSVEANYGYTF
TRBV20-1	TRBJ2-1	TRBD2	NA	TGCAGTGCTTTTTCACCGGGACTAGCGGTCTACAATGAGCAGTTCTTC	CSAFSPGLAVYNEQFF
TRBV6-1	TRBJ2-7	TRBD2	many	TGTGCCAGCAGTGAAGCGCATCGAGGCGGGGGAAGGTCCTACGAGCAGTACTTC	CASSEAHRGGGRSYEQYF
TRBV20-1	TRBJ2-1	TRBD2	few	TGCAGTGCTAAGCCTCTTTTAGCGGGGGGGCTCTATGAGCAGTTCTTC	CSAKPLLAGGLYEQFF
TRBV20-1	TRBJ2-7	NA	NA	TGCAGTGCTGCCCAAGCTCTAAGCTACGAGCAGTACTTC	CSAAQALSYEQYF
TRBV20-1	TRBJ2-3	NA	once	TGCAGTGCTAGAAGCTCAGGGCGAGATACGCAGTATTTT	CSARSSGRDTQYF
TRBV20-1	TRBJ2-1	TRBD2	NA	TGCAGTGCTAGAGAGTCTAGCGGGGCATACAATGAGCAGTTCTTC	CSARESSGAYNEQFF
TRBV12-3/TRBV12-4	TRBJ1-1	NA	few	TGTGCCAGCAGGGCAGGGATGAACACTGAAGCTTTCTTT	CASRAGMNTEAFF
TRBV20-1	TRBJ1-2	NA	many	TGCAGTGCTAGAGATAGTGACTTTGGCTACACCTTC	CSARDSDFGYTF
TRBV3-1	TRBJ2-7	NA	NA	TGTGCCAGCAGCCAAGGCTCAGCGGAAGGCTCCTACGAGCAGTACTTC	CASSQGSAEGSYEQYF
TRBV7-9	TRBJ1-4	NA	NA	TGTGCCAGCCGGCGGGGGAAAGCAACTAATGAAAAACTGTTTTTT	CASRRGKATNEKLFF
TRBV2	TRBJ2-3	NA	few	TGTGCCAGTGGGGCAGACACAGATACGCAGTATTTT	CASGADTDTQYF
TRBV5-1	TRBJ2-7	TRBD1	few	TGCGCCAGCAGCTTGCTTCCAGGGGGCGCAGACACCTACGAGCAGTACTTC	CASSLLPGGADTYEQYF
TRBV19	TRBJ2-7	NA	NA	TGTGCCAGTAGTATACTTACAGGGCTCCACGAGCAGTACTTC	CASSILTGLHEQYF
TRBV29-1	TRBJ2-7	TRBD2	NA	TGCAGCGTTTCCCTCCCCAGCAGCGGGGACGAGCAGTACTTC	CSVSLPSSGDEQYF
TRBV2	TRBJ2-7	NA	NA	TGTGCCAGCTTCAGAGCAAGTGCTACTCAGGGTGGTGGTTACGAGCAGTACTTC	CASFRASATQGGGYEQYF
TRBV7-2	TRBJ1-2	NA	many	TGTGCCAGCAGAAGGACGGACTACTATGGCTACACCTTC	CASRRTDYYGYTF
TRBV6-2/TRBV6-3	TRBJ2-3	TRBD1	NA	TGTGCCAGCAGGTGGCAGGGGGCCATGGCAGATACGCAGTATTTT	CASRWQGAMADTQYF
TRBV3-1	TRBJ1-4	NA	NA	TGTGCCAGCAACAGTCGGGGAGCGAACAATGAAGAACTGTTTTTT	CASNSRGANNEELFF
TRBV12-3/TRBV12-4	TRBJ2-2	NA	few	TGTGCCAGCAGTTTAGCGGGGGGCCGTGGCACCGGGGAGCTGTTTTTT	CASSLAGGRGTGELFF
TRBV6-5	TRBJ2-7	NA	NA	TGTGCCAGCAAGACCGGGACAAACCATTTGGGCGAGCAGTACTTC	CASKTGTNHLGEQYF
TRBV6-1	TRBJ1-1	TRBD1	NA	TGTGCCAGCAGTCGCGGGACAGGGTCGTACACTGAAGCTTTCTTT	CASSRGTGSYTEAFF
TRBV5-1	TRBJ2-7	TRBD2	NA	TGCGTCAGCAGCAGGGGGACTAGCGGGACCTTCTACGAGCAGTACTTC	CVSSRGTSGTFYEQYF
TRBV15	TRBJ2-3	TRBD2	few	TGTGCCACCAGCAGAGATTTCGCGGGAGGGACCACAGATACGCAGTATTTT	CATSRDFAGGTTDTQYF
TRBV14	TRBJ2-5	NA	NA	TGTGCCAGCGGGGGGGGCACCCTGAAGTACTTC	CASGGGTLKYF
TRBV18	TRBJ2-1	TRBD1	NA	TGTGCCAGCTCACCACTAGGACAGGACAATGAGCAGTTCTTC	CASSPLGQDNEQFF
TRBV6-2/TRBV6-3	TRBJ2-5	NA	many	TGTGCCAGCAGTTACAGCGGGACCCAGTACTTC	CASSYSGTQYF
TRBV6-1	TRBJ2-3	TRBD2	many	TGTGCCACTACCACTAGCGGACGGACAGATACGCAGTATTTT	CATTTSGRTDTQYF
TRBV7-2	TRBJ2-3	TRBD2	NA	TGTGCCAGCAGCCACCTACTAGCGGAGAACACAGATACGCAGTATTTT	CASSHLLAENTDTQYF
TRBV20-1	TRBJ2-7	TRBD2	NA	TGCAGTGCTAGGTTAGGGGCTAGCGGGAGTCCCGAGCAGTACTTC	CSARLGASGSPEQYF
TRBV7-2	TRBJ2-7	NA	many	TGTGCCAGCAGCTTTAAAGGACAAAACTACGAGCAGTACTTC	CASSFKGQNYEQYF
TRBV20-1	TRBJ2-1	NA	few	TGCAGTGCTAGTACTCGGAGGGGATACAATGAGCAGTTCTTC	CSASTRRGYNEQFF
TRBV25-1	TRBJ2-5	TRBD1	NA	TGTGCCAGCAGTGATTGGGGGACAGGGGATGAGACCCAGTACTTC	CASSDWGTGDETQYF
TRBV10-1	TRBJ2-7	TRBD2	NA	TGCGCCAGCAGTTCGGGACTAGCGGGGCAGCACGAGCAGTACTTC	CASSSGLAGQHEQYF